Listed below are T cell receptor beta chains from one sample, sequenced in a study of shared clonotypes between healthy human individuals. Repertoires were generated with immunoSEQ multiplex PCR, while TCRdb's copy carries only in-frame clones and drops some. The table records about 2.4 million clones, 80% to 95% of them present only once. What was sequenced was naive CD4+ T cells from PBMCs. The receptors originated from a man aged 18 to 35 in good health. Some clones in this sample may be carry-over from other donors' samples. CDR3s include the opening cysteine and the closing phenylalanine or tryptophan. The D gene is left open where the match is weak. The size entry is marked missing in some rows and otherwise reads once, few, many or a size class.

D gene: -
clone size: -
J gene: TRBJ1-1
V gene: TRBV5-1
CDR3 length: 14
CDR3 protein: CASSLAGPNTEAFF
CDR3 DNA: TGCGCCAGCAGCTTGGCCGGGCCGAACACTGAAGCTTTCTTT

D gene: TRBD2
clone size: -
J gene: TRBJ2-3
V gene: TRBV4-2
CDR3 length: 18
CDR3 protein: CASSQGIGGRAGTDTQYF
CDR3 DNA: TGTGCCAGCAGCCAAGGAATAGGCGGGAGGGCCGGCACAGATACGCAGTATTTT

D gene: TRBD2
clone size: -
J gene: TRBJ2-7
V gene: TRBV29-1
CDR3 length: 13
CDR3 protein: CSAGGGRAFEQYF
CDR3 DNA: TGCAGCGCGGGCGGCGGGAGGGCCTTCGAGCAGTACTTC

D gene: -
clone size: -
J gene: TRBJ2-2
V gene: TRBV27
CDR3 length: 12
CDR3 protein: CASRRNTGELFF
CDR3 DNA: TGTGCCAGCAGGAGGAACACCGGGGAGCTGTTTTTT

D gene: TRBD1
clone size: -
J gene: TRBJ2-5
V gene: TRBV5-4
CDR3 length: 15
CDR3 protein: CASSFQQGGGETQYF
CDR3 DNA: TGTGCCAGCAGCTTTCAACAGGGGGGCGGGGAGACCCAGTACTTC

D gene: -
clone size: -
J gene: TRBJ1-2
V gene: TRBV28
CDR3 length: 15
CDR3 protein: CASSLWQATNYGYTF
CDR3 DNA: TGTGCCAGCAGTTTATGGCAGGCAACTAACTATGGCTACACCTTC

D gene: -
clone size: -
J gene: TRBJ1-2
V gene: TRBV5-5
CDR3 length: 14
CDR3 protein: CASSTPRDGYGYTF
CDR3 DNA: TGTGCCAGCAGCACTCCCCGGGACGGCTATGGCTACACCTTC

D gene: TRBD1
clone size: -
J gene: TRBJ2-7
V gene: TRBV10-1
CDR3 length: 14
CDR3 protein: CASSEGTGSHEQYF
CDR3 DNA: TGCGCCAGCAGTGAGGGGACAGGGTCCCACGAGCAGTACTTC

D gene: TRBD2
clone size: -
J gene: TRBJ2-3
V gene: TRBV6-5
CDR3 length: 15
CDR3 protein: CASKGNSGSRNTQYF
CDR3 DNA: TGTGCCAGCAAAGGGAATAGCGGGAGCAGAAATACGCAGTATTTT

D gene: -
clone size: -
J gene: TRBJ2-1
V gene: TRBV28
CDR3 length: 11
CDR3 protein: CASSLSGEQFF
CDR3 DNA: TGTGCCAGCAGTTTATCCGGGGAGCAGTTCTTC

D gene: TRBD1
clone size: -
J gene: TRBJ1-2
V gene: TRBV12-5
CDR3 length: 15
CDR3 protein: CASGLAWTGDRGYTF
CDR3 DNA: TGTGCTAGTGGTTTAGCCTGGACAGGAGATCGGGGCTACACCTTC

D gene: -
clone size: -
J gene: TRBJ2-5
V gene: TRBV7-2
CDR3 length: 14
CDR3 protein: CASSLLMVQETQYF
CDR3 DNA: TGTGCCAGCAGCCTTCTTATGGTTCAAGAGACCCAGTACTTC

D gene: -
clone size: -
J gene: TRBJ2-2
V gene: TRBV7-8
CDR3 length: 15
CDR3 protein: CASARGSRGTGELFF
CDR3 DNA: TGTGCCAGCGCCAGGGGTTCGAGGGGGACCGGGGAGCTGTTTTTT

D gene: TRBD2
clone size: -
J gene: TRBJ2-7
V gene: TRBV10-3
CDR3 length: 16
CDR3 protein: CAVDRGLAGEPLEQYF
CDR3 DNA: TGTGCCGTAGACCGGGGACTAGCGGGAGAACCCCTCGAGCAGTACTTC

D gene: TRBD1
clone size: -
J gene: TRBJ2-7
V gene: TRBV5-1
CDR3 length: 14
CDR3 protein: CASSSGQGLNEQYF
CDR3 DNA: TGCGCCAGCAGCTCGGGACAGGGATTAAACGAGCAGTACTTC

D gene: TRBD2
clone size: -
J gene: TRBJ2-1
V gene: TRBV4-2
CDR3 length: 15
CDR3 protein: CASSGLAGLRNEQFF
CDR3 DNA: TGTGCCAGCAGCGGACTAGCGGGTTTGAGGAATGAGCAGTTCTTC

D gene: -
clone size: -
J gene: TRBJ1-5
V gene: TRBV2
CDR3 length: 13
CDR3 protein: CASNMGGNQPQHF
CDR3 DNA: TGTGCCAGCAACATGGGAGGCAATCAGCCCCAGCATTTT

D gene: TRBD1
clone size: -
J gene: TRBJ2-7
V gene: TRBV5-1
CDR3 length: 16
CDR3 protein: CASSLAVTGGSYEQYF
CDR3 DNA: TGCGCCAGCAGCTTGGCGGTGACAGGGGGGTCCTACGAGCAGTACTTC

D gene: -
clone size: -
J gene: TRBJ2-3
V gene: TRBV6-5
CDR3 length: 15
CDR3 protein: CASSFPGPSPDTQYF
CDR3 DNA: TGTGCCAGCAGTTTTCCGGGACCGTCACCAGATACGCAGTATTTT

D gene: TRBD1
clone size: -
J gene: TRBJ2-7
V gene: TRBV5-6
CDR3 length: 14
CDR3 protein: CASSRDRTNYEQYF
CDR3 DNA: TGTGCCAGCAGTAGGGACAGGACCAATTACGAGCAGTACTTC

D gene: -
clone size: once
J gene: TRBJ2-4
V gene: TRBV29-1
CDR3 length: 13
CDR3 protein: CSVEWIEQNIQYF
CDR3 DNA: TGCAGCGTTGAATGGATAGAACAAAACATTCAGTACTTC

D gene: TRBD2
clone size: -
J gene: TRBJ2-1
V gene: TRBV14
CDR3 length: 17
CDR3 protein: CASSQDLGLASHNEQFF
CDR3 DNA: TGTGCCAGCAGCCAAGATCTGGGACTAGCATCCCACAATGAGCAGTTCTTC

D gene: -
clone size: -
J gene: TRBJ1-1
V gene: TRBV2
CDR3 length: 13
CDR3 protein: CASNPVMNTEAFF
CDR3 DNA: TGTGCCAGCAATCCGGTTATGAACACTGAAGCTTTCTTT

D gene: TRBD2
clone size: -
J gene: TRBJ2-7
V gene: TRBV9
CDR3 length: 17
CDR3 protein: CASSGSGAPSNSYEQYF
CDR3 DNA: TGTGCCAGCAGCGGGAGCGGGGCACCTTCTAATTCCTACGAGCAGTACTTC

D gene: -
clone size: -
J gene: TRBJ1-5
V gene: TRBV5-4
CDR3 length: 13
CDR3 protein: CASSFGQNQPQHF
CDR3 DNA: TGTGCCAGCAGCTTCGGACAGAATCAGCCCCAGCATTTT

D gene: -
clone size: -
J gene: TRBJ1-2
V gene: TRBV2
CDR3 length: 14
CDR3 protein: CASTRSPDSNGYTF
CDR3 DNA: TGTGCCAGCACCCGGTCCCCGGATTCCAATGGCTACACCTTC

D gene: TRBD2
clone size: -
J gene: TRBJ2-7
V gene: TRBV5-1
CDR3 length: 17
CDR3 protein: CASSLVALGLKNYEQYF
CDR3 DNA: TGCGCCAGCAGCTTGGTAGCTTTGGGACTAAAGAATTACGAGCAGTACTTC

D gene: TRBD1
clone size: -
J gene: TRBJ1-3
V gene: TRBV27
CDR3 length: 15
CDR3 protein: CASSLRGLSGNTIYF
CDR3 DNA: TGTGCCAGCAGTTTAAGGGGGCTCTCTGGAAACACCATATATTTT

D gene: -
clone size: -
J gene: TRBJ2-1
V gene: TRBV30
CDR3 length: 12
CDR3 protein: CAWSVGAHEQFF
CDR3 DNA: TGTGCCTGGAGTGTTGGCGCCCATGAGCAGTTCTTC

D gene: TRBD2
clone size: -
J gene: TRBJ2-1
V gene: TRBV18
CDR3 length: 14
CDR3 protein: CASSPQRDYNEQFF
CDR3 DNA: TGTGCCAGCTCACCACAGCGGGACTACAATGAGCAGTTCTTC

D gene: -
clone size: -
J gene: TRBJ2-5
V gene: TRBV11-2
CDR3 length: 15
CDR3 protein: CASSLVRRVVETQYF
CDR3 DNA: TGTGCCAGCAGCTTAGTCCGGCGGGTAGTCGAGACCCAGTACTTC

D gene: -
clone size: once
J gene: TRBJ1-5
V gene: TRBV7-2
CDR3 length: 13
CDR3 protein: CASSFGGNQPQHF
CDR3 DNA: TGTGCCAGCAGCTTTGGGGGCAATCAGCCCCAGCATTTT

D gene: TRBD2
clone size: -
J gene: TRBJ2-1
V gene: TRBV7-9
CDR3 length: 17
CDR3 protein: CASSPSGGRVSYNEQFF
CDR3 DNA: TGTGCCAGCAGCCCTAGTGGCGGGAGGGTCTCCTACAATGAGCAGTTCTTC

D gene: -
clone size: -
J gene: TRBJ2-4
V gene: TRBV9
CDR3 length: 16
CDR3 protein: CASSALPTPGRNIQYF
CDR3 DNA: TGTGCCAGCAGCGCTCTACCCACCCCAGGGAGAAACATTCAGTACTTC

D gene: -
clone size: once
J gene: TRBJ1-3
V gene: TRBV5-1
CDR3 length: 14
CDR3 protein: CASSLAGGSNTIYF
CDR3 DNA: TGCGCCAGCAGCTTGGCCGGGGGTTCGAACACCATATATTTT

D gene: -
clone size: once
J gene: TRBJ2-1
V gene: TRBV19
CDR3 length: 14
CDR3 protein: CASSISRADNEQFF
CDR3 DNA: TGTGCCAGTAGTATCTCCAGGGCGGACAATGAGCAGTTCTTC